The 26 T cell receptor beta chains below come from one sample, sequenced in a study of human T cells and chemical hapten exposure (dated by TCRdb to 2020 to 2023). Libraries were built with RACE. The run used a NextSeq 500. TCRdb handled the public reads itself, with Q25 trimming in fastp and clone calling in MiXCR, and kept productive beta chains. Every distinct CDR3 protein forms one entry, paired with its most common genes and DNA. This sample comprises tens of thousands of distinct CDR3 sequences, around 9.5% of them detected only once. Around 4% of the sample belongs to the ten largest clones. The sample's time point, from its label and the paper: pre-sensitization, week 0. The label giving this sample's treatment or condition can be read as: therapeutic diphenylcyclopropenone sensitization with weekly scalp DPC. The source was whole blood, collected in connection with sensitization to the hapten diphenylcyclopropenone (DPC). Receptors originate from a woman aged 40 to 50 with alopecia areata. Some clones in this sample may be carry-over from other donors' samples.

This clonotype was recorded at least ten times. The J gene is TRBJ2-3, the V gene TRBV30; D might be TRBD2 (5 bases). Germline assignment: CDR1 GTSNPN and CDR2 SVGIG (reference sequence). The CDR3 runs to 14 residues. Deletions cut 8 bases from V and 0 bases from J, with 15 bases between. The CDR3 loop reads CAADRGISTDTQYF. CDR3 coding DNA: TGTGCCGCTGATCGGGGAATTAGCACAGATACGCAGTATTTT.

This clonotype has at least ten counts. V is TRBV7-2 and J is TRBJ1-1; 11 positions agree with TRBD1. V was clipped by 3 bases and J by 11 bases; unmatched bases: 14. The CDR3 contains 16 residues. In germline, CDR1 is SGHTA, CDR2 FQGNSA. The CDR3 protein is CASSLEPGQGASRAFF. The CDR3 DNA reads TGTGCCAGCAGCTTGGAACCTGGACAGGGGGCCAGTAGGGCTTTCTTT.

This clonotype was counted at least ten times. The rearrangement links TRBV7-2 to TRBJ2-3; 7 nucleotides line up with TRBD2. Germline trimming cut 4 bases from V and 4 bases from J; bases unmatched to any gene: 5. The CDR3 length is 14 residues. CDR1 and CDR2 from the germline V gene are SGHTA and FQGNSA. CDR3 DNA sequence: TGTGCCAGCAGCTCCGACCGGGGGGCAGATACGCAGTATTTT. It specifies CASSSDRGADTQYF.

This chain joins TRBV2 and TRBJ2-5; 9 bases map to TRBD1. The ends lost 5 bases at V and 3 bases at J; junction bases unmatched: 4. Germline lookup yields CDR1 SNHLY and CDR2 FYNNEI. CDR3 length: 14 amino acids. DNA of the CDR3: TGTGCCAGCAGTCCCGACAGGGGGAAAGAGACCCAGTACTTC. Translating it yields CASSPDRGKETQYF.

About this clonotype: This may arise from a read error, as a much more abundant clone is one base away. The V call is TRBV7-2, the J call TRBJ2-3, with D perhaps matching TRBD1 or TRBD2 (5 bases each). CDR1 SGHTA and CDR2 FQGNSA come from the germline V gene. There are 16 residues in the CDR3. The CDR3 loop reads CASSPIGHPSTDSQYF. As DNA, the CDR3 is TGTGCCAGCAGCCCCATTGGACATCCTAGCACAGATTCGCAGTATTTT. Full variable domain (missing parts from reference TRBV7-2 and TRBJ2-3): GAGVSQSPSNKVTEKGKDVELRCDPISGHTALYWYRQSLGQGLEFLIYFQGNSAPDKSGLPSDRFSAERTGGSVSTLTIQRTQQEDSAVYLCASSPIGHPSTDSQYFGPGTRLTVL.

The chain recombines TRBV10-3 with TRBJ2-7; 10 positions match TRBD2. Germline CDR1 reads ENHRY; CDR2 reads SYGVKD. The ends lost 10 bases at V and 5 bases at J; junction bases unmatched: 11. The CDR3 loop spans 14 amino acids. CDR3 sequence: CATLQAGGPHEQYF. The DNA of the CDR3 is TGTGCCACCCTTCAAGCGGGGGGGCCCCACGAGCAGTACTTC.

By its share, this clonotype is hyperexpanded (1% or more). The V and J genes are TRBV7-8 and TRBJ2-3; possible D gene TRBD2, 6 bases. CDR1 is SGHVS, CDR2 FQNEAQ, per germline. The CDR3 runs to 15 residues. V was cut by 1 base and J by 2 bases, with 10 bases left in between. The CDR3 region has the DNA TGTGCCAGCAGCTTAGGAACGGGACTCACAGATACGCAGTATTTT. It yields the protein CASSLGTGLTDTQYF. The full variable domain, rest sourced from reference TRBV7-8 and TRBJ2-3, is GAGVSQSPRYKVAKRGQDVALRCDPISGHVSLFWYQQALGQGPEFLTYFQNEAQLDKSGLPSDRFFAERPEGSVSTLKIQRTQQEDSAVYLCASSLGTGLTDTQYFGPGTRLTVL.

The chain couples TRBV20-1 to TRBJ1-2, with D hard to call. Germline CDR1 reads DFQATT; CDR2 reads SNEGSKA (reference sequence). Deletions cut 0 bases from V and 7 bases from J, with 9 bases between. The CDR3 has 12 amino acids. CDR3 sequence: CSARDPHIGYTF. CDR3 bases: TGCAGTGCTAGAGATCCGCACATTGGCTACACCTTC.

This clonotype was found many times. This sequence joins TRBV19 and TRBJ1-2, with TRBD1 identical over 7 bases. Germline values: CDR1 LNHDA, CDR2 SQIVND (reference sequence). The CDR3 spans 15 residues. After removal of 4 bases from V and 4 bases from J, the junction contained 9 bases not matched to a gene. The DNA for the CDR3 is TGTGCCAGTAGTACCTCTGGACAGGTCATCTATGGCTACACCTTC. This encodes CASSTSGQVIYGYTF.

In DNA, the CDR3 is TGTGCCAGCAGCTCGGACAGGGGAACCCCTAACACCGGGGAGCTGTTTTTT. Amino acids: CASSSDRGTPNTGELFF. The chain recombines TRBV5-5 with TRBJ2-2; TRBD1 aligns across 9 bases. This CDR3 is built from 17 residues. The germline V gene has CDR1 SGHKS and CDR2 YYEKEE (reference sequence). The ends lost 3 bases at V and 2 bases at J; junction bases unmatched: 8.

In its sample, this clonotype was seen once. This chain uses TRBV29-1 with TRBJ2-2; unclear D gene. CDR1 and CDR2 from the germline V gene are SQVTM and ANQGSEA. The CDR3 is 14 residues long. Trimming took off 4 bases at V and 0 bases at J, with 9 bases between the two ends. Written as DNA, the CDR3 is TGCAGCGTTGCCCCAACTTCGAACACCGGGGAGCTGTTTTTT. Translated, it gives CSVAPTSNTGELFF.

This clonotype was counted between two and nine times. The DNA for the CDR3 is TGTGCCAGCAGCCCCGGAGGGCTGGGGACTGAAGCTTTCTTT. It encodes CASSPGGLGTEAFF. The V gene is TRBV28, the J gene TRBJ1-1; D gene uncertain. The CDR3 spans 14 residues. Between the trimmed V and J ends, which lost 6 bases and 5 bases, there was a span of 16 bases. Germline V gives CDR1 MDHEN, CDR2 SYDVKM.

This clonotype was seen more than once but under ten times. The CDR3 region is CASRTTGTGGYEQYF. The CDR3 DNA is TGTGCCAGCAGAACTACCGGGACAGGGGGCTACGAGCAGTACTTC. V and J are TRBV12-3 or TRBV12-4 and TRBJ2-7; 11 bases map to TRBD1. CDR3 length: 15 residues. V lost 6 bases to trimming and J lost 3 bases; unmatched junction nucleotides: 7.

This sequence joins TRBV30 and TRBJ1-2, with 8 bases lining up with TRBD1. The CDR3 sequence is 16 residues long. After removal of 1 base from V and 4 bases from J, the junction contained 11 bases not matched to a gene. Germline V lookup: CDR1 GTSNPN, CDR2 SVGIG (reference sequence). The CDR3: CAWSETGGSSAYGYTF. The DNA of the CDR3 is TGTGCCTGGAGTGAAACAGGGGGTAGTTCAGCCTATGGCTACACCTTC.

The rearrangement uses TRBV12-3 or TRBV12-4 and TRBJ1-2; 9 bases align to TRBD1. Losses at the gene ends were 1 base for V and 5 bases for J; bases not matched to a gene: 11. This CDR3 contains 17 residues. In nucleotides, the CDR3 is TGTGCCAGCAGTTTAGTCCCCGGACAGGGGAAGGGGTATGGCTACACCTTC. Its translation: CASSLVPGQGKGYGYTF.

V gene TRBV7-9 combines with J gene TRBJ2-3, with TRBD1 matching 7 bases. V dropped 3 bases and J dropped 3; count of bases not matched to a gene: 3. This CDR3 spans 14 amino acids. Germline CDR1 SEHNR, CDR2 FQNEAQ (reference sequence). The CDR3 protein is CASSFVTGTDTQYF. The CDR3, as DNA: TGTGCCAGCAGCTTTGTGACAGGGACAGATACGCAGTATTTT.

Only a few counts were recorded for this clonotype. The V and J genes are TRBV6-5 and TRBJ2-7; TRBD1 is a possible D gene (5 bases). Germline assignment: CDR1 MNHEY and CDR2 SVGAGI. V was clipped by 5 bases and J by 7 bases, with 18 bases between them. The CDR3 is made up of 14 amino acids. In DNA, the CDR3 is TGTGCCAGCAGTCGGCAGGGTACGGCGTATGAGCAGTACTTC. The encoded protein is CASSRQGTAYEQYF.

Many counts were recorded for this clonotype. The V call is TRBV6-6, the J call TRBJ2-3; possible D gene TRBD1, 5 bases. V was cut by 0 bases and J by 3 bases, with 7 bases left in between. This CDR3 has 14 residues. CDR1 is MNHNY, CDR2 SVGAGI, per germline (reference sequence). As DNA, the CDR3 is TGTGCCAGCAGTTACTCACGACAGACAGATACGCAGTATTTT. It is translated as CASSYSRQTDTQYF.

V is TRBV7-2 and J is TRBJ2-7; the match to TRBD2 covers 10 bases. This CDR3 has 16 residues. The J segment lost 4 bases and the V segment lost 8 bases, leaving 14 bases of the junction unmatched. Germline V gene lookup returns CDR1 SGHTA and CDR2 FQGNSA. The CDR3 DNA follows: TGTGCCAGCGCGCACCCAGCGGGGGGGGCGGCGTACGAGCAGTACTTC. This translates into CASAHPAGGAAYEQYF.

This clonotype was observed at least ten times. The chain couples TRBV7-9 to TRBJ1-1, with 7 nucleotides matching TRBD1. Germline V CDR1 and CDR2: SEHNR, FQNEAQ (reference sequence). The V and J ends lost 0 bases and 1 base, in that order; junction bases with no gene match: 5. The CDR3 loop spans 16 amino acids. The CDR3 spells CASSLAHTGENTEAFF. The CDR3 coding sequence is TGTGCCAGCAGCTTAGCGCATACAGGGGAGAACACTGAAGCTTTCTTT.

A few counts support this clonotype. The J gene is TRBJ2-5, the V gene TRBV7-6, with D perhaps matching TRBD1 (7 bases). Trimming removed 0 bases from V and 7 bases from J, with 12 bases in between. The CDR3 has 14 amino acids. Germline CDR1 and CDR2: SGHVS and FNYEAQ. As DNA, the CDR3 is TGTGCCAGCAGCTTAGCGTGGCAGGGGGGGACCCAGTACTTC. Translating gives CASSLAWQGGTQYF. Supplemented by reference TRBV7-6 and TRBJ2-5, the full variable domain reads GAGVSQSPRYKVTKRGQDVALRCDPISGHVSLYWYRQALGQGPEFLTYFNYEAQQDKSGLPNDRFSAERPEGSISTLTIQRTEQRDSAMYRCASSLAWQGGTQYFGPGTRLLVL.

This clonotype was observed a few times. V and J are TRBV2 and TRBJ1-5; D gene unclear. The germline V and J ends were trimmed by 2 bases and 2 bases, with 13 bases remaining between them. Germline CDR1 is SNHLY and CDR2 is FYNNEI. The CDR3 spans 16 residues. CDR3: CASSERPLDGNQPQHF. CDR3 in DNA: TGTGCCAGCAGTGAACGGCCCTTAGACGGCAATCAGCCCCAGCATTTT.

This clonotype was observed many times. This chain links TRBV20-1 with TRBJ1-5, with 7 bases matching TRBD1. The CDR3 consists of 14 residues. CDR1 DFQATT and CDR2 SNEGSKA come from the germline V gene (reference sequence). Trimming cost V 6 bases and J 2 bases; bases outside gene matches: 7. CDR3 coding DNA: TGCAGTGCCCACCAAGGGGGCGGCAATCAGCCCCAGCATTTT. Translated: CSAHQGGGNQPQHF.

Comments on this clonotype: At one end, the junction sequence differs from germline, possibly due to a read error. The rearrangement links TRBV18 to TRBJ2-5, with D possibly being TRBD1 (5 bases). Germline V CDR1 and CDR2: KGHSH, LQKENI. This CDR3 is built from 14 residues. The DNA for the CDR3 is TGTGCCGGCTCACCACCTTTCAGGGCTTATGACCAGTACTTC. Amino acids: CAGSPPFRAYDQYF.

This clonotype was seen ten or more times. V is TRBV11-2 and J is TRBJ1-1; TRBD1 matches at 9 bases. Unmatched junction bases numbered 8, after V lost 7 bases and J lost 5 bases. CDR1 is SGHAT, CDR2 FQNNGV, per germline. The CDR3 consists of 14 residues. CDR3 region: CASTPGQGRTEAFF. In nucleotides, the CDR3 is TGTGCCAGCACCCCCGGACAGGGGAGGACTGAAGCTTTCTTT.

This clonotype was seen only a few times. The chain carries TRBV21-1 and TRBJ2-7. TRBV21-1 corresponds to a pseudogene. This CDR3 has 12 amino acids. The CDR3 nucleotides are TGTGCCAGCAGCACGACAAGCTACGAGCAGTACTTC. It encodes CASSTTSYEQYF.